The sequence of this TCR beta chain was determined in a study of early T cells in non-severe SARS-CoV-2 infection. For the study at large: RNA in bulk from unsorted whole blood was sequenced, and chains were unpaired. Study conclusions and caveats: Private and CD4 specificities were missed by VDJdb matching, skewed to anti-spike CD8.

For this clonotype: Its antigen is as yet unknown.

Each cDNA molecule carried a unique molecular identifier. TCRdb reprocessed the 5' RACE reads with MiXCR, giving one entry per CDR3 protein. The repertoire holds 25,000 to 30,000 distinct CDR3 sequences, 4.5% seen once, with about 5.7% in the top ten. Germline V CDR1 and CDR2: MNHEY, SMNVEV (reference sequence). The CDR3 length is 14 residues. Trimming took off 4 bases at V and 1 base at J, with 10 bases between the two ends. The material sequenced was whole blood. The origin of this receptor is an adult who was a healthcare worker with PCR-confirmed SARS-CoV-2 infection or an uninfected control (not recorded which). The rearrangement uses TRBV27 and TRBJ2-5, with D perhaps being TRBD1 or TRBD2 (5 bases each). The CDR3 loop reads CASSSLGRQETQYF. The CDR3 coding sequence is TGTGCCAGCAGTTCCCTGGGACGCCAAGAGACCCAGTACTTC.